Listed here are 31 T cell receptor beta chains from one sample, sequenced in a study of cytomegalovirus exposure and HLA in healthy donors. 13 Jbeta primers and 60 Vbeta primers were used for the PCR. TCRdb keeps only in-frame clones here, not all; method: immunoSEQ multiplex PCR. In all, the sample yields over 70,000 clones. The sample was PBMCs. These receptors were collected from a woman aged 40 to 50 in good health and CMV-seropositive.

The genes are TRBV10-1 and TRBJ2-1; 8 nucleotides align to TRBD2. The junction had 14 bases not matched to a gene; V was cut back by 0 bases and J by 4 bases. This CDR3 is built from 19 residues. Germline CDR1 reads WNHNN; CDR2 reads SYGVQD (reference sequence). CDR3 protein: CASSESTVASGSLYNEQFF. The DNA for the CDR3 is TGCGCCAGCAGTGAGTCGACAGTGGCTAGCGGGTCACTATACAATGAGCAGTTCTTC.

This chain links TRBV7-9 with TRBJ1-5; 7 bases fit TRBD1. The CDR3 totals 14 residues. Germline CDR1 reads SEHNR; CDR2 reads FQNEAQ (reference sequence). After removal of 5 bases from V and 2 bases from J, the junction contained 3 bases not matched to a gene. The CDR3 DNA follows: TGTGCCAGCAGCCCTGGGACAGGCAATCAGCCCCAGCATTTT. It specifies CASSPGTGNQPQHF. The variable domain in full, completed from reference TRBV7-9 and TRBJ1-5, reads DTGVSQNPRHKITKRGQNVTFRCDPISEHNRLYWYRQTLGQGPEFLTYFQNEAQLEKSRLLSDRFSAERPKGSFSTLEIQRTEQGDSAMYLCASSPGTGNQPQHFGDGTRLSIL.

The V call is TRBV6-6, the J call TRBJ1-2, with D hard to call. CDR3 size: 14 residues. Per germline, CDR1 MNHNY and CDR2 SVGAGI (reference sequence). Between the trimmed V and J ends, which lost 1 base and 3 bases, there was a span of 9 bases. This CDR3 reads CASSYYPADYGYTF. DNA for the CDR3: TGTGCCAGCAGTTACTATCCGGCGGACTATGGCTACACCTTC.

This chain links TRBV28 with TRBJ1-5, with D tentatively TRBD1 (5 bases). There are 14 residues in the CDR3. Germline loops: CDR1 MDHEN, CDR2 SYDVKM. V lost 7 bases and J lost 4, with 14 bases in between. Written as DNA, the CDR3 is TGTGCCAGCAAACCGACGGGGGGGAATCAGCCCCAGCATTTT. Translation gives CASKPTGGNQPQHF. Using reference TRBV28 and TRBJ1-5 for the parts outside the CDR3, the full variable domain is DVKVTQSSRYLVKRTGEKVFLECVQDMDHENMFWYRQDPGLGLRLIYFSYDVKMKEKGDIPEGYSVSREKKERFSLILESASTNQTSMYLCASKPTGGNQPQHFGDGTRLSIL.

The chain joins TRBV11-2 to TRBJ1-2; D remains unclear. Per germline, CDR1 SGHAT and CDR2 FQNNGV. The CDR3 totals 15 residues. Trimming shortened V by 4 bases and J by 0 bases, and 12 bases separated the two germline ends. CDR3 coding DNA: TGTGCCAGCAGCTCCATTCGGGGAGCTAACTATGGCTACACCTTC. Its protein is CASSSIRGANYGYTF.

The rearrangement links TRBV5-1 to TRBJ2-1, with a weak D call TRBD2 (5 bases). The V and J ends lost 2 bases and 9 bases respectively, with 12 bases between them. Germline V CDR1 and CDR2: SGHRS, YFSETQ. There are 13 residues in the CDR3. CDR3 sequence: CASSFEIEGEQFF. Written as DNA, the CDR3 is TGCGCCAGCAGCTTTGAAATAGAGGGTGAGCAGTTCTTC.

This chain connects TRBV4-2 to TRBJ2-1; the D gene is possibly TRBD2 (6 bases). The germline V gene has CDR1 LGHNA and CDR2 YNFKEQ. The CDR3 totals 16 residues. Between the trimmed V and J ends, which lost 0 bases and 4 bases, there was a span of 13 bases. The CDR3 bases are TGTGCCAGCAGCCAAGATTGGCTAGCGCAGTACAATGAGCAGTTCTTC. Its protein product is CASSQDWLAQYNEQFF.

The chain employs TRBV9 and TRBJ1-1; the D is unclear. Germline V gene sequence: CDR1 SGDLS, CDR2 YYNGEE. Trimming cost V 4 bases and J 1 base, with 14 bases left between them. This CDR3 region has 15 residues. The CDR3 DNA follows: TGTGCCAGCAGCTTAGCGAGCATGTGGAACACTGAAGCTTTCTTT. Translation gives CASSLASMWNTEAFF.

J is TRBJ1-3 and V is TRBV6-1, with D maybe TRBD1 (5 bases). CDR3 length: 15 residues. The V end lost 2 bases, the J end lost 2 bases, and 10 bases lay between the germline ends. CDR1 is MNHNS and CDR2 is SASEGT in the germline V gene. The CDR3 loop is CASSELSRAGNTIYF. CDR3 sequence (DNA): TGTGCCAGCAGTGAATTAAGCAGGGCTGGAAACACCATATATTTT.

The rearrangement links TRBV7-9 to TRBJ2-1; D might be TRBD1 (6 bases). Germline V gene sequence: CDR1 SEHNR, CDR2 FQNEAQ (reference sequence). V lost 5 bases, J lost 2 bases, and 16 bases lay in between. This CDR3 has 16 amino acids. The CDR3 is CASSLSGDWAYNEQFF. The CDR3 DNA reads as TGTGCCAGCAGCCTCTCAGGGGATTGGGCCTACAATGAGCAGTTCTTC.

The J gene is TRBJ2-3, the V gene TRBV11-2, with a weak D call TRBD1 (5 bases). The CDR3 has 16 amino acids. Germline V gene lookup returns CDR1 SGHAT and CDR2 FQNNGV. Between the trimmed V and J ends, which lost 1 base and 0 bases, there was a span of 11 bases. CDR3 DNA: TGTGCCAGCAGCTTAGGGGGCACGGATAGCACAGATACGCAGTATTTT. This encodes CASSLGGTDSTDTQYF.

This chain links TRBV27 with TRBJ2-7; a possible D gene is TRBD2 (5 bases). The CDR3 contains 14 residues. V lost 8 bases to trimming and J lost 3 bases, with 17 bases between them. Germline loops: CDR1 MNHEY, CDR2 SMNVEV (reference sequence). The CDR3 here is CASRNSGSVYEQYF. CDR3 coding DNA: TGTGCCAGCCGGAACTCGGGATCGGTCTACGAGCAGTACTTC.

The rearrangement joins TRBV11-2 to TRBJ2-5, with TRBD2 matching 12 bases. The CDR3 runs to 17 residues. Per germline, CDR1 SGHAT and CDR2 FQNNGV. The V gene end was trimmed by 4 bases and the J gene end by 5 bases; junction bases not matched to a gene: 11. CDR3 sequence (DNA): TGTGCCAGCAGCTGGTGGAGACTAGCGGGAGTGGGGGAGACCCAGTACTTC. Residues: CASSWWRLAGVGETQYF.

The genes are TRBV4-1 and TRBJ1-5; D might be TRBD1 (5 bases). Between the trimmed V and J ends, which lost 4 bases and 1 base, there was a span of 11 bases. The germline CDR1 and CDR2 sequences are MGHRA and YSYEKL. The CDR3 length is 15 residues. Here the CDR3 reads CASSPQGQSNQPQHF. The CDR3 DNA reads TGCGCCAGCAGCCCTCAGGGTCAGAGCAATCAGCCCCAGCATTTT.

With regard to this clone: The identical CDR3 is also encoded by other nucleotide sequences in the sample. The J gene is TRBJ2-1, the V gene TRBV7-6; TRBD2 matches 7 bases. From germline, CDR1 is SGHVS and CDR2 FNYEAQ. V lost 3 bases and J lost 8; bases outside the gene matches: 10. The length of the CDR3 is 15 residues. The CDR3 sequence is CASSFGSGEYHEQFF. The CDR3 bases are TGTGCCAGCAGCTTTGGAAGCGGGGAATATCATGAGCAGTTCTTC.

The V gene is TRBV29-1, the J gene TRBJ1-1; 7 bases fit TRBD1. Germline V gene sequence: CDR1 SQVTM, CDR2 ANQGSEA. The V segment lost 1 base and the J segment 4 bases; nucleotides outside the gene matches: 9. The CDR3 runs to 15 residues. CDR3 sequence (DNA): TGCAGCGTTGAAGGGGACAGTGGGGGAGTCACTGAAGCTTTCTTT. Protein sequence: CSVEGDSGGVTEAFF. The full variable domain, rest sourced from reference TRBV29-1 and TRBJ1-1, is SAVISQKPSRDICQRGTSLTIQCQVDSQVTMMFWYRQQPGQSLTLIATANQGSEATYESGFVIDKFPISRPNLTFSTLTVSNMSPEDSSIYLCSVEGDSGGVTEAFFGQGTRLTVV.

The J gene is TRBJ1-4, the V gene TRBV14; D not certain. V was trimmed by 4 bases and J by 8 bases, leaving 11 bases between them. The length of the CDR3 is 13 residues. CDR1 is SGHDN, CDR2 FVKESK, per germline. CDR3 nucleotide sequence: TGTGCCAGCAGCCTGGCAGGTCGCGAAAAACTGTTTTTT. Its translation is CASSLAGREKLFF.

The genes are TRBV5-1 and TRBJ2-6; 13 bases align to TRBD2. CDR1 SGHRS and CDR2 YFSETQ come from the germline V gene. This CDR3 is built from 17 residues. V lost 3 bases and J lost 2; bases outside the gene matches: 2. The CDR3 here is CASSSGLAGAGANVLTF. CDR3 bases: TGCGCCAGCAGCTCAGGACTAGCGGGAGCTGGGGCCAACGTCCTGACTTTC.

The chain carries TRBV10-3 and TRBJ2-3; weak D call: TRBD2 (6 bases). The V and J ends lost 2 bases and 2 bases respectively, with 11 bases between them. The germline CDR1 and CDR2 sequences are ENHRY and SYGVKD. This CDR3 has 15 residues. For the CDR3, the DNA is TGTGCCATCAGTGAGGGGGGGAAGCACACAGATACGCAGTATTTT. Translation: CAISEGGKHTDTQYF.

The CDR3 region is CATRTGGNTEAFF. The CDR3 DNA reads as TGTGCCACAAGGACAGGGGGAAACACTGAAGCTTTCTTT. J is TRBJ1-1 and V is TRBV19, with 10 bases fitting TRBD1. V lost 10 bases, J lost 2 bases, and 4 bases stayed unmatched. Germline V gene lookup returns CDR1 LNHDA and CDR2 SQIVND (reference sequence). The CDR3 consists of 13 residues.

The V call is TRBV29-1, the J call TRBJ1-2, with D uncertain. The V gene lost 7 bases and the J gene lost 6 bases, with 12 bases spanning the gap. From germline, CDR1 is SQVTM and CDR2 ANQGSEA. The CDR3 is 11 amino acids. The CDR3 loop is CSADGEDGYTF. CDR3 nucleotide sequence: TGCAGCGCGGACGGGGAGGATGGCTACACCTTC.

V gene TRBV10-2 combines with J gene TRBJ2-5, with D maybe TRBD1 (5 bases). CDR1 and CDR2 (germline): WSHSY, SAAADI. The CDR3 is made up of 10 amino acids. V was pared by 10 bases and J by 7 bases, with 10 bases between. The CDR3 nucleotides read TGCGCCACCACCCAGGGGACCCAGTACTTC. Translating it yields CATTQGTQYF.

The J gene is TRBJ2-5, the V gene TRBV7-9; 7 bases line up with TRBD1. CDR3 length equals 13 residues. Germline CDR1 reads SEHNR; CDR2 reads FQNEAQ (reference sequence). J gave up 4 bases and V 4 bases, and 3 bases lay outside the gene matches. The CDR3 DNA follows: TGTGCCAGCAGCTCGACAGGGCCAGAGACCCAGTACTTC. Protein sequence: CASSSTGPETQYF.

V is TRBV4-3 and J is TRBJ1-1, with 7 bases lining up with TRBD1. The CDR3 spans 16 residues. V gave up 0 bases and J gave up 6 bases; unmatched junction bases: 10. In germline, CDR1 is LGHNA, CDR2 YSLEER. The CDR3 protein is CASSQDLGQGGAEAFF. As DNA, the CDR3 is TGCGCCAGCAGCCAAGATTTAGGGCAGGGGGGAGCTGAAGCTTTCTTT.

CDR3 region: CASSFLRGRPYF. The CDR3 DNA reads TGTGCCAGCAGTTTCCTCAGGGGTAGGCCGTACTTC. V and J are TRBV25-1 and TRBJ2-7; weak D call: TRBD1 (6 bases). Per the germline V gene, CDR1 is MGHDK and CDR2 is SYGVNS. V was cut by 5 bases and J by 12 bases, with 17 bases left in between. The CDR3 is 12 amino acids.

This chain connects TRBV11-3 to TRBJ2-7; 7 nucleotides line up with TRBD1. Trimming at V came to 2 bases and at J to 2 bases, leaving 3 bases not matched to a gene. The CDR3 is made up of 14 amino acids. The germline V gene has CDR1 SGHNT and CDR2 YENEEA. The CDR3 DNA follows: TGTGCCAGCAGCTTAAACAGGGGACCCTACGAGCAGTACTTC. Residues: CASSLNRGPYEQYF.

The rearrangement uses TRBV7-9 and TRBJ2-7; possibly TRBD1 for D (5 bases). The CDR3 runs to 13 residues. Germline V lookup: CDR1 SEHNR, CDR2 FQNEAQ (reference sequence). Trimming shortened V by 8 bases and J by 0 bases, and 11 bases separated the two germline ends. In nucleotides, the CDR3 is TGTGCCAGCGCAGGGATTATCTCCTACGAGCAGTACTTC. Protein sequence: CASAGIISYEQYF.

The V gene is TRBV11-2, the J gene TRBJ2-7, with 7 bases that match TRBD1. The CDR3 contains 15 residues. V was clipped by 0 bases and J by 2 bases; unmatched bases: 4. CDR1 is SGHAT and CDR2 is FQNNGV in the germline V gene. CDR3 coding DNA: TGTGCCAGCAGCTTAGATTACAGGGGCCCCTACGAGCAGTACTTC. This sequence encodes CASSLDYRGPYEQYF. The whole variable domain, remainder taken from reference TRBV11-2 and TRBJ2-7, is EAGVAQSPRYKIIEKRQSVAFWCNPISGHATLYWYQQILGQGPKLLIQFQNNGVVDDSQLPKDRFSAERLKGVDSTLKIQPAKLEDSAVYLCASSLDYRGPYEQYFGPGTRLTVT.

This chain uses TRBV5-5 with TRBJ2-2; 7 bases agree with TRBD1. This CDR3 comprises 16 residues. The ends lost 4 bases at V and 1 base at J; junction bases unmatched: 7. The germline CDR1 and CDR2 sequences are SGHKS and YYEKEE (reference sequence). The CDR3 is CASSAPGQMNTGELFF. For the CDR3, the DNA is TGTGCCAGCAGCGCTCCGGGACAGATGAACACCGGGGAGCTGTTTTTT.

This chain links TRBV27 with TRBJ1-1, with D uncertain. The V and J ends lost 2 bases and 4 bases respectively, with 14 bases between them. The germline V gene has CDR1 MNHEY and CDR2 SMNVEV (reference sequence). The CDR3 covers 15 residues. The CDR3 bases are TGTGCCAGCAGTTTAACCATACTTGGAGGCACTGAAGCTTTCTTT. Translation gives CASSLTILGGTEAFF.

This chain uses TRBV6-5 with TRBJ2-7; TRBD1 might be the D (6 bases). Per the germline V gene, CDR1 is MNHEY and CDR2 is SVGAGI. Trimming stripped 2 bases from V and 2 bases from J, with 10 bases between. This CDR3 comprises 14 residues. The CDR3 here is CASSYKDSTYEQYF. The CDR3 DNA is TGTGCCAGCAGTTACAAGGACAGTACCTACGAGCAGTACTTC.